This TCR beta chain was documented in a study of CD8 T cells in Susac syndrome. Notes on the study in general: As acknowledged by the study, its TCR sequencing and HLA analysis included a relatively small number of individuals.

The study sequenced TCR beta in blood CD8+ and CD4+ T cells. It was treatment-naive patients with stable or active relapsing-remitting disease who made up the multiple sclerosis controls. Negative isolation was used for CD8+ and CD4+ T cells and FACS enrichment for TEMRA cells. Worth noting for this clonotype: Its cognate antigen is unknown.

It was with random hexamers that roughly 0.45 to 1 ug RNA was reverse transcribed. TCRdb re-called the immunoSEQ multiplex PCR reads with MiXCR, one entry per CDR3 protein. The sample lists around 150,000 distinct CDR3 sequences; approximately 96% were seen once. The germline gives CDR1 SGHTS, CDR2 YDEGEE. This CDR3 comprises 12 residues. The V and J ends lost 2 bases and 3 bases respectively, with 6 bases between them. This TCR was recovered from a human donor with multiple sclerosis. Sequenced input: CD4+ T cells from PBMCs. The rearrangement links TRBV5-8 to TRBJ2-7; D call uncertain. In DNA, the CDR3 is TGTGCCAGCAGCTTATGGAACTACGAGCAGTACTTC. Its protein is CASSLWNYEQYF.